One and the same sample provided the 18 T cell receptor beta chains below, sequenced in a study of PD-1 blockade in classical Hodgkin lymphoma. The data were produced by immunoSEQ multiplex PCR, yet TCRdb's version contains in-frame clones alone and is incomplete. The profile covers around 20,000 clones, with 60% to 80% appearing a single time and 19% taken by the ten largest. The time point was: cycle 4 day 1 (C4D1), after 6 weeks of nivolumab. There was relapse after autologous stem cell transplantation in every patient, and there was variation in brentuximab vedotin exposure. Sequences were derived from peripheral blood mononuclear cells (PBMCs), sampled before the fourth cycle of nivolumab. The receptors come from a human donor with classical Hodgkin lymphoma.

DNA of the CDR3: TGTGCCAGCAGCCTGGACAGGGGAGATACGCAGTATTTT. Its protein is CASSLDRGDTQYF. The V call is TRBV5-4, the J call TRBJ2-3; TRBD1 aligns across 9 bases. Germline V CDR1 and CDR2: SGHNT, YYREEE (reference sequence). V was pared by 4 bases and J by 5 bases, with 2 bases of the junction left unmatched. The CDR3 is made up of 13 amino acids.

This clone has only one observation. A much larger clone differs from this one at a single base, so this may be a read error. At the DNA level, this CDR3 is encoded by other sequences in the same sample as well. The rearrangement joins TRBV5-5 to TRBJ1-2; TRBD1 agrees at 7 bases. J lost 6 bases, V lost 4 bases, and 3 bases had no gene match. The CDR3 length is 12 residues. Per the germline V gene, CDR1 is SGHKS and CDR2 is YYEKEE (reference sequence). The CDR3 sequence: CASSPDRDGYTF. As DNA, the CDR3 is TGTGCCAGCAGCCCCGACAGGGATGGCTACACCTTC.

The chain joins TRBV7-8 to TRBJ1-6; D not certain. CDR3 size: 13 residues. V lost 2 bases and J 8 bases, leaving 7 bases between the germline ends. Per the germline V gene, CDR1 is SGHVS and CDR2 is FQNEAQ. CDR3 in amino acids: CASSLFDDSPLHF. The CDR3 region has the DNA TGTGCCAGCAGCTTATTCGACGATTCACCCCTCCACTTT.

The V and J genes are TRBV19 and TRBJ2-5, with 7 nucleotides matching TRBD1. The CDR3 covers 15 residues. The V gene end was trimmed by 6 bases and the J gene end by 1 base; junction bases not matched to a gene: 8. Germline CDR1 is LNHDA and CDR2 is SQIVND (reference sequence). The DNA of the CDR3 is TGTGCCAGTAGCGTGGGACAGATCCCCCAAGAGACCCAGTACTTC. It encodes CASSVGQIPQETQYF.

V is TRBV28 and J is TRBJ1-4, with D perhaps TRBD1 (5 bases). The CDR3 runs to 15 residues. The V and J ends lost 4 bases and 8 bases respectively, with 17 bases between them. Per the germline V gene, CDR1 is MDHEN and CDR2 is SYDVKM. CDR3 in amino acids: CASSSPGSVGEKLFF. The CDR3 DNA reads TGTGCCAGCAGTTCGCCAGGGAGCGTAGGGGAAAAACTGTTTTTT.

The CDR3 nucleotides read TGTGCCAGCAGCCAAGATTCGAAGGCTGAAGCTTTCTTT. Translation gives CASSQDSKAEAFF. The rearrangement links TRBV11-2 to TRBJ1-1; no firm D call. The CDR3 spans 13 residues. The V gene lost 5 bases and the J gene lost 6 bases, with 13 bases spanning the gap. The germline V gene encodes CDR1 SGHAT and CDR2 FQNNGV.

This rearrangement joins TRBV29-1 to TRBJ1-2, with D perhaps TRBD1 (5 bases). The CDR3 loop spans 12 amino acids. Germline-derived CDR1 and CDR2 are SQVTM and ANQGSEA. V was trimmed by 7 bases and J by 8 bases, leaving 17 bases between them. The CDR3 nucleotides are TGCAGCGCCCGAGGAGGGGATGTGGGCTACACCTTC. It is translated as CSARGGDVGYTF.

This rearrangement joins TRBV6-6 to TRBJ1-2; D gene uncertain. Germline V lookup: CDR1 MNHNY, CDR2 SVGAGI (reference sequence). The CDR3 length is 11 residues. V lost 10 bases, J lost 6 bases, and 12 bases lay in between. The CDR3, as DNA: TGTGCCACCCGGACCGTTGATGGCTACACCTTC. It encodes CATRTVDGYTF.

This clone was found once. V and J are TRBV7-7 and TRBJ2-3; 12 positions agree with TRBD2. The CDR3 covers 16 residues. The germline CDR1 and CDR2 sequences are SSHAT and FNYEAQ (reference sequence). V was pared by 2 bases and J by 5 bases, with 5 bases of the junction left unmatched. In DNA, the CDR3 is TGTGCCAGCAGCTTACTAGCGGGAGGGACACTAGATACGCAGTATTTT. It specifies CASSLLAGGTLDTQYF. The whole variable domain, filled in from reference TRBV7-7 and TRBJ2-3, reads GAGVSQSPRYKVTKRGQDVTLRCDPISSHATLYWYQQALGQGPEFLTYFNYEAQPDKSGLPSDRFSAERPEGSISTLTIQRTEQRDSAMYRCASSLLAGGTLDTQYFGPGTRLTVL.

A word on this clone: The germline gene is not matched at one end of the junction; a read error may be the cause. In nucleotides, the CDR3 is TGCAGCGTTGCTTACAATCCCAGCCGGGACAGGGGAATTTTC. Protein: CSVAYNPSRDRGIF. The V call is TRBV29-1, the J call TRBJ2-7, with 10 bases aligning to TRBD1. The CDR3 has 14 amino acids. The germline V gene encodes CDR1 SQVTM and CDR2 ANQGSEA.

The CDR3 sequence: CASSQEFTGPNSPLHF. The DNA of the CDR3 is TGCGCCAGCAGCCAAGAATTTACAGGGCCTAATTCACCCCTCCACTTT. This rearrangement joins TRBV4-3 to TRBJ1-6; tentatively, D is TRBD1 (6 bases). The CDR3 length is 16 residues. With 0 bases removed from V and 6 bases from J, the gap between germline ends came to 12 bases. CDR1 is LGHNA and CDR2 is YSLEER in the germline V gene.

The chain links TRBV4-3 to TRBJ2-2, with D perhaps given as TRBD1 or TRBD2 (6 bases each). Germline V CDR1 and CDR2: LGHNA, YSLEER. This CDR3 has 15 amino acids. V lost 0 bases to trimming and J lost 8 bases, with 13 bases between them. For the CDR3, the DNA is TGCGCCAGCAGCCAAGATTTAGGGGGGATAGGGGAGCTGTTTTTT. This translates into CASSQDLGGIGELFF.

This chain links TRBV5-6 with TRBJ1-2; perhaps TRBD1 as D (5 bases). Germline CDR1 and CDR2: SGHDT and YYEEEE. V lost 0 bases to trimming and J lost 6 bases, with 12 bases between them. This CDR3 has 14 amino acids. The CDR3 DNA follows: TGTGCCAGCAGCTTGGTCGTGGGGCCGGATGGCTACACCTTC. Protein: CASSLVVGPDGYTF.

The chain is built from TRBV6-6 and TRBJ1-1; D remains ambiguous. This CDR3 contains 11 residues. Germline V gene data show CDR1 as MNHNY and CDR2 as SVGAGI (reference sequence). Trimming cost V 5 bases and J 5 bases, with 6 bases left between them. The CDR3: CASSIPTEAFF. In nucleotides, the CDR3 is TGTGCCAGCAGTATACCTACTGAAGCTTTCTTT.

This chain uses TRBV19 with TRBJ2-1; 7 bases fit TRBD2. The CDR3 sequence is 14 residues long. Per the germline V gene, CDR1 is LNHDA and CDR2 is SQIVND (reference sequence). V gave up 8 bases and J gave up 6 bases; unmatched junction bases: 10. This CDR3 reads CASDPGEGPNEQFF. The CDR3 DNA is TGTGCCAGTGACCCCGGGGAGGGACCCAATGAGCAGTTCTTC.

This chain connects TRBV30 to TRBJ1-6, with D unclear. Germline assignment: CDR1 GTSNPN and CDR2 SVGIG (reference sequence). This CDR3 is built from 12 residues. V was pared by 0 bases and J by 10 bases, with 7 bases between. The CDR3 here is CAWSVDGSPLHF. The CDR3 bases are TGTGCCTGGAGTGTTGATGGGTCACCCCTCCACTTT.

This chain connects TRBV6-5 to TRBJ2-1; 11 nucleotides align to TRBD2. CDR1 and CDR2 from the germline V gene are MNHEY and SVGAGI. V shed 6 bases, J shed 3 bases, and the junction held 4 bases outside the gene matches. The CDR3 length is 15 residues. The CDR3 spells CASRGTSGNYNEQFF. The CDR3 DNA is TGTGCCAGCAGAGGGACTAGCGGCAACTACAATGAGCAGTTCTTC.

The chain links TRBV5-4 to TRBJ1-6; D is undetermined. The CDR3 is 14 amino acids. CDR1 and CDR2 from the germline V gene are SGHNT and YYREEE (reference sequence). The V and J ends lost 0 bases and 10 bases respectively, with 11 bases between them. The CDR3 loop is CASSLGEPLSPLHF. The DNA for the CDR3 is TGTGCCAGCAGCTTGGGGGAGCCTCTCTCACCCCTCCACTTT.